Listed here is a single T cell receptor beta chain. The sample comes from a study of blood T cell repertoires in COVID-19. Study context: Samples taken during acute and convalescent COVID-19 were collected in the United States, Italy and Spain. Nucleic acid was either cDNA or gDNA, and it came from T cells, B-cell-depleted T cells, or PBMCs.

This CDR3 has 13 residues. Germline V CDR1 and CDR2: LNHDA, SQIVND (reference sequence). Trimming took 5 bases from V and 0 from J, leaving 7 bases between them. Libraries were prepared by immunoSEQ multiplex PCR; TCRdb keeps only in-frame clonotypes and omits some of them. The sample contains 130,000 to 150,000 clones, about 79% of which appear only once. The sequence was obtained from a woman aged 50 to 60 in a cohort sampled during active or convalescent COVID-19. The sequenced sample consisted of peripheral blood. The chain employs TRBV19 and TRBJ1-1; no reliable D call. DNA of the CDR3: TGTGCCAGTAGTCCAGAAATGAACACTGAAGCTTTCTTT. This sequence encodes CASSPEMNTEAFF.